These T cell receptor beta chains were read from a single sample in a study of blood T cell repertoires in COVID-19. Sequenced by immunoSEQ multiplex PCR; TCRdb stores in-frame clones only, minus some. The sample lists about 120,000 clones; around 80% were seen once. Source material: peripheral blood. The source is a man in his sixties with active or convalescent COVID-19. Each CDR3 is given with its conserved first and last residue. Each record gives: clone size, D gene, J gene, V gene, CDR3 DNA, CDR3 protein. A D gene is named only where the DNA matches it firmly. Size is omitted from some rows. Given values are once, few, many or a class for expanded clones.

abundance: -; d_gene: -; j_gene: TRBJ1-1; v_gene: TRBV19; CDR3nt: TGTGCCAGTAAGAGGCACCTCATGAACACTGAAGCTTTCTTT; CDR3aa: CASKRHLMNTEAFF
abundance: few; d_gene: -; j_gene: TRBJ1-1; v_gene: TRBV2; CDR3nt: TGTGCCAGCAGTCGGACAAGTACTGAAGCTTTCTTT; CDR3aa: CASSRTSTEAFF
abundance: few; d_gene: -; j_gene: TRBJ1-6; v_gene: TRBV6-1; CDR3nt: TGTGCCAGCAGTGATGGGGCTCCCCTCCACTTT; CDR3aa: CASSDGAPLHF
abundance: -; d_gene: -; j_gene: TRBJ1-1; v_gene: TRBV5-6; CDR3nt: TGTGCCAGCAGCTTGGACGGGGGGCGCGACACTGAAGCTTTCTTT; CDR3aa: CASSLDGGRDTEAFF
abundance: -; d_gene: -; j_gene: TRBJ1-3; v_gene: TRBV10-2; CDR3nt: TGCGCCAGCAGTGATAGAGACACCATATATTTT; CDR3aa: CASSDRDTIYF
abundance: -; d_gene: -; j_gene: TRBJ2-7; v_gene: TRBV29-1; CDR3nt: TGCAGCCCCTACTACGAGCAGTACTTC; CDR3aa: CSPYYEQYF
abundance: -; d_gene: -; j_gene: TRBJ1-5; v_gene: TRBV7-2; CDR3nt: TGTGCCAGCAGCTTAGATGTCAGGACAAGAAATCAGCCCCAGCATTTT; CDR3aa: CASSLDVRTRNQPQHF
abundance: -; d_gene: TRBD1; j_gene: TRBJ2-5; v_gene: TRBV2; CDR3nt: TGTGCCAGCGGGACAGTAGAGACCCAGTACTTC; CDR3aa: CASGTVETQYF
abundance: -; d_gene: -; j_gene: TRBJ2-7; v_gene: TRBV28; CDR3nt: TGTGCCAGCAGGATTGACAGTAACTACGAGCAGTACTTC; CDR3aa: CASRIDSNYEQYF
abundance: -; d_gene: TRBD1; j_gene: TRBJ2-7; v_gene: TRBV7-2; CDR3nt: TGTGCCAGCAGCGGACGGGACAGACTATCCTACGAGCAGTACTTC; CDR3aa: CASSGRDRLSYEQYF
abundance: -; d_gene: TRBD2; j_gene: TRBJ2-1; v_gene: TRBV28; CDR3nt: TGTGCCAGCAGTCCCCATGGAGCGGGAGTTAAAGAGCAGTTCTTC; CDR3aa: CASSPHGAGVKEQFF
abundance: -; d_gene: -; j_gene: TRBJ2-3; v_gene: TRBV2; CDR3nt: TGTGCCAGCGCACTAGGACCTTACACAGATACGCAGTATTTT; CDR3aa: CASALGPYTDTQYF
abundance: -; d_gene: -; j_gene: TRBJ2-1; v_gene: TRBV18; CDR3nt: TGTGCCAGCTCCCTGGGGACTCGCAATGAGCAGTTCTTC; CDR3aa: CASSLGTRNEQFF
abundance: -; d_gene: TRBD2; j_gene: TRBJ2-1; v_gene: TRBV2; CDR3nt: TGTGCCAGCAGTTCGGGACTAGTGGCTCCCGGAGAGCAGTTCTTC; CDR3aa: CASSSGLVAPGEQFF
abundance: few; d_gene: TRBD1; j_gene: TRBJ2-7; v_gene: TRBV6-5; CDR3nt: TGTGCCAGCAGTTCCGACAGGGGAGGAGAGCAGTACTTC; CDR3aa: CASSSDRGGEQYF
abundance: -; d_gene: -; j_gene: TRBJ2-2; v_gene: TRBV24-1; CDR3nt: TGTGCCACCAGTGATTGGGGAGAGCTGCGGACCGGGGAGCTGTTTTTT; CDR3aa: CATSDWGELRTGELFF
abundance: -; d_gene: -; j_gene: TRBJ2-6; v_gene: TRBV18; CDR3nt: TGTGCCAGCTCGCCCGACACCGCCAACGTCCTGACTTTC; CDR3aa: CASSPDTANVLTF
abundance: once; d_gene: TRBD1; j_gene: TRBJ1-2; v_gene: TRBV18; CDR3nt: TGTGCCAGCTCACCCCCGACAGGGGTATCTGGCTACACCTTC; CDR3aa: CASSPPTGVSGYTF
abundance: -; d_gene: -; j_gene: TRBJ2-7; v_gene: TRBV7-2; CDR3nt: TGTGCCAGCAGCCCCTCCCTTGACGAGCAGTACTTC; CDR3aa: CASSPSLDEQYF
abundance: -; d_gene: -; j_gene: TRBJ1-3; v_gene: TRBV5-1; CDR3nt: TGCGCCAGCAGCTTGTCATGGCAGGGGTCTTCTGGAAACACCATATATTTT; CDR3aa: CASSLSWQGSSGNTIYF
abundance: -; d_gene: TRBD2; j_gene: TRBJ2-7; v_gene: TRBV3-1/TRBV3-2; CDR3nt: TGTGCCAGCAGCCAATATAGCGGGAGGGGATACGAGCAGTACTTC; CDR3aa: CASSQYSGRGYEQYF
abundance: -; d_gene: TRBD1; j_gene: TRBJ1-2; v_gene: TRBV28; CDR3nt: TGTGCCAGCAGCCGACAGGGGATCTATGGCTACACCTTC; CDR3aa: CASSRQGIYGYTF
abundance: few; d_gene: -; j_gene: TRBJ1-1; v_gene: TRBV14; CDR3nt: TGTGCCAGCAGCCAAGTTAGAGGGCGTAACACTGAAGCTTTCTTT; CDR3aa: CASSQVRGRNTEAFF
abundance: -; d_gene: -; j_gene: TRBJ1-5; v_gene: TRBV4-3; CDR3nt: TGCGCCAGCAGCCAAGACGCGGGGGCGGGCAATCAGCCCCAGCATTTT; CDR3aa: CASSQDAGAGNQPQHF